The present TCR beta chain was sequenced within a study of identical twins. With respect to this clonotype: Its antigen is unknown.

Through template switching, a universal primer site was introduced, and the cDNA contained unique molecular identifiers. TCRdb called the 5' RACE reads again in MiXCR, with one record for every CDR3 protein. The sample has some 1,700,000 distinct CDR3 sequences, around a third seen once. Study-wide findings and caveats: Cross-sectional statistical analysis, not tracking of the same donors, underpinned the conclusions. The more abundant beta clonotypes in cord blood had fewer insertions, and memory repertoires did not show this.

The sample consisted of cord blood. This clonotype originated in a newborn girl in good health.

The CDR3 is CASLAGGGEQYF. DNA for the CDR3: TGTGCCAGCCTTGCAGGGGGCGGCGAGCAGTACTTC. This sequence joins TRBV12-3 or TRBV12-4 and TRBJ2-1; 8 positions agree with TRBD1. The tail of the sequence fits TRBJ2-7 better, so the J call may be wrong. The CDR3 loop spans 12 amino acids.